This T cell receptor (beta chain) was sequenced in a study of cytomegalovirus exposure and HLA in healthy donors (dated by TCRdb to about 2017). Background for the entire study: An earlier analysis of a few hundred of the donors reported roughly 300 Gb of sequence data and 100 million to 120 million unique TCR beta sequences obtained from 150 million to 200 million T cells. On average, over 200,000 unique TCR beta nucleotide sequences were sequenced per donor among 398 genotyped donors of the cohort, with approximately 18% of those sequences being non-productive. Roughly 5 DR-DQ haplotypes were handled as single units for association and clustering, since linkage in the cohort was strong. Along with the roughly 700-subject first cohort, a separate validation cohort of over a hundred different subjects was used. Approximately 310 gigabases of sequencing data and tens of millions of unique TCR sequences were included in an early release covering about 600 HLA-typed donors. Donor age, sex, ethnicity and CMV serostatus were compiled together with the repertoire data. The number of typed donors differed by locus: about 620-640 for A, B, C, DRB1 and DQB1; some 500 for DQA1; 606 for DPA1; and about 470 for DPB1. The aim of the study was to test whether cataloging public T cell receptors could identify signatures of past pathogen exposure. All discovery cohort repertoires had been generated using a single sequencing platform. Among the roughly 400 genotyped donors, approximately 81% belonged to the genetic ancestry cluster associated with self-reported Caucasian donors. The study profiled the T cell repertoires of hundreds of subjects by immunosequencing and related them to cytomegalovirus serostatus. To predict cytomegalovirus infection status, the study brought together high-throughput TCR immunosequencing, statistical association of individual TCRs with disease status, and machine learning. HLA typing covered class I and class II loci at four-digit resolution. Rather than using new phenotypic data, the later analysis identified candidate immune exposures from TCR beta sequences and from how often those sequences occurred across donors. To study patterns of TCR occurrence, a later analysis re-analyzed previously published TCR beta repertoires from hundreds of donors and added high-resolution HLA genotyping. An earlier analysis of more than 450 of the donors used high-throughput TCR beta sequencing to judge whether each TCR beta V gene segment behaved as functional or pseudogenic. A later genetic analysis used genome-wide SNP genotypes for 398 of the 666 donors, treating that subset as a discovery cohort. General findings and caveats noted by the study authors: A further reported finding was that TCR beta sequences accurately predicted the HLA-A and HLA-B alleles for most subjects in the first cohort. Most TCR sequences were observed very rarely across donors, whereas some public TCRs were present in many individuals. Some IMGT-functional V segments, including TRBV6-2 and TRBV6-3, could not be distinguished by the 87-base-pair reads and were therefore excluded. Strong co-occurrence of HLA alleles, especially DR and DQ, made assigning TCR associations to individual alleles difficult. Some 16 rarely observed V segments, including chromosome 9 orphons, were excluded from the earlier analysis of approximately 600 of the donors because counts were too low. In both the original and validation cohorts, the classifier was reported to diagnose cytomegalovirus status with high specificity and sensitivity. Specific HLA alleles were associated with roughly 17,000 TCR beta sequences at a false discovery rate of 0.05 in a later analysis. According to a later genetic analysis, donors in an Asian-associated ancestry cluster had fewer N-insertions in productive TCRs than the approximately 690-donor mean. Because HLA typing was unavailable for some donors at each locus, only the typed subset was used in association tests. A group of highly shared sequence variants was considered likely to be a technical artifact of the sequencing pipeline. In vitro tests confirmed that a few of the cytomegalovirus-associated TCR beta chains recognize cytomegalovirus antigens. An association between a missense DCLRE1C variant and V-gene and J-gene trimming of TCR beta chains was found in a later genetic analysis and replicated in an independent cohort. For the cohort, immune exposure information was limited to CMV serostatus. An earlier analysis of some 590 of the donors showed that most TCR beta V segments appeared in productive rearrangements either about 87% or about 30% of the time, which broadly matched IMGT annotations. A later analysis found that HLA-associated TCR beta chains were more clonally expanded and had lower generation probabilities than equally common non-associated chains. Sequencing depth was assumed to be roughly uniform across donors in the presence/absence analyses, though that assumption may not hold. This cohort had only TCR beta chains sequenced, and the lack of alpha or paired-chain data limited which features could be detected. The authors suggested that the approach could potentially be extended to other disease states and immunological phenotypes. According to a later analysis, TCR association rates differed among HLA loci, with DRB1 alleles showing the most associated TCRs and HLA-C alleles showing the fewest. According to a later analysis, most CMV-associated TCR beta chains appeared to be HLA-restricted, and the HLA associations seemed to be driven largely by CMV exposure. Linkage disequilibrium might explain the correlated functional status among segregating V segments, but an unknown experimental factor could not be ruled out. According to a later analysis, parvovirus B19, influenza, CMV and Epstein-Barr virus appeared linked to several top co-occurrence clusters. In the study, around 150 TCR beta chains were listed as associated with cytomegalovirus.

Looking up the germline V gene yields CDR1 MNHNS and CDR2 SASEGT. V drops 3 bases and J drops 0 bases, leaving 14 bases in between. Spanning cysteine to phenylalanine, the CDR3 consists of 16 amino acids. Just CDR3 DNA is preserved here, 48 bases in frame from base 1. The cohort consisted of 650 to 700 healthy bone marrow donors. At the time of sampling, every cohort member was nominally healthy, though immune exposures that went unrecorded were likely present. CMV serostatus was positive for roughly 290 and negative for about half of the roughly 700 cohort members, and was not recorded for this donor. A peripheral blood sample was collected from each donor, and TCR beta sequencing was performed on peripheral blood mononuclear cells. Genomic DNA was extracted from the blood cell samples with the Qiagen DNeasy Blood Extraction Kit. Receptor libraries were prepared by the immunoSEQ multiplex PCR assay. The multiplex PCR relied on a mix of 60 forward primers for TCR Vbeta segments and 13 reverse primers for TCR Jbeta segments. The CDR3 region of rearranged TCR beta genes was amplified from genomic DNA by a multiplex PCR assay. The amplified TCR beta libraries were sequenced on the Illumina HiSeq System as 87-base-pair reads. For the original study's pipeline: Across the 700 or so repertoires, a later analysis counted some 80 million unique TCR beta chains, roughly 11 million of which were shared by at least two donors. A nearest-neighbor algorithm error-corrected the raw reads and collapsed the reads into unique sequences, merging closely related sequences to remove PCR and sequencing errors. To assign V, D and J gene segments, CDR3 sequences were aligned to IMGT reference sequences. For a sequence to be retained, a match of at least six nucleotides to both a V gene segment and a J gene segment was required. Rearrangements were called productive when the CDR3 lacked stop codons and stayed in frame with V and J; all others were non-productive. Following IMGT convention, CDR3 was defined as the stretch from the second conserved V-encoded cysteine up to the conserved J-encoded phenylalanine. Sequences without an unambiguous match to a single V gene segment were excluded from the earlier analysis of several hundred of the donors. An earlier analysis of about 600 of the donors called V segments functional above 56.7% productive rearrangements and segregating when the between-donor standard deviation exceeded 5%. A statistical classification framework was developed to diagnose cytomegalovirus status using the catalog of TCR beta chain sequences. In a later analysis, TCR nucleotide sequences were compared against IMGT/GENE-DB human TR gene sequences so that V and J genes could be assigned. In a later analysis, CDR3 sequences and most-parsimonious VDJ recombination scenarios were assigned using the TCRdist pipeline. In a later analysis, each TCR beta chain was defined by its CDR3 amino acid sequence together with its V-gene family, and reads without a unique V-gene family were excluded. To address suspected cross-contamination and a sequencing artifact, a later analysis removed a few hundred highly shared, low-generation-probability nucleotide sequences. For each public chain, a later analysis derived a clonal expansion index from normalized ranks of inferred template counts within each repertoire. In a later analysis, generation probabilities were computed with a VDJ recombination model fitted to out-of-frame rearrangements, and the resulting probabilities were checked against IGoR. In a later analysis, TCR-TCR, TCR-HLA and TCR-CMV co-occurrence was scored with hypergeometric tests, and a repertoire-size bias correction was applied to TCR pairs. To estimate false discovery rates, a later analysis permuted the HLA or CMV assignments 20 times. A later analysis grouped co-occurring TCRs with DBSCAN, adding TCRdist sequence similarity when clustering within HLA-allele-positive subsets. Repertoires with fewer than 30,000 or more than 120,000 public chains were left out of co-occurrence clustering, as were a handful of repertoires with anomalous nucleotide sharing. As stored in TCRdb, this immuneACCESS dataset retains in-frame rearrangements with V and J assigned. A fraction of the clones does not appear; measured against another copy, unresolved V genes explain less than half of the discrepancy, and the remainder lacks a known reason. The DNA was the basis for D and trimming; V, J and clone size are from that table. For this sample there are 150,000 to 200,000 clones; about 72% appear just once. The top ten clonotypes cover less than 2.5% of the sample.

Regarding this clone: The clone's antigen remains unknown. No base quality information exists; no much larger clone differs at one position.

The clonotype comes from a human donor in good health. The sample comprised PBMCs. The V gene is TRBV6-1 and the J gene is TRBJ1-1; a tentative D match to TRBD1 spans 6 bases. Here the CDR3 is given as CASSEVGQRMNTEAFF. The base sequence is TGTGCCAGCAGTGAGGTAGGACAGCGCATGAACACTGAAGCTTTCTTT.